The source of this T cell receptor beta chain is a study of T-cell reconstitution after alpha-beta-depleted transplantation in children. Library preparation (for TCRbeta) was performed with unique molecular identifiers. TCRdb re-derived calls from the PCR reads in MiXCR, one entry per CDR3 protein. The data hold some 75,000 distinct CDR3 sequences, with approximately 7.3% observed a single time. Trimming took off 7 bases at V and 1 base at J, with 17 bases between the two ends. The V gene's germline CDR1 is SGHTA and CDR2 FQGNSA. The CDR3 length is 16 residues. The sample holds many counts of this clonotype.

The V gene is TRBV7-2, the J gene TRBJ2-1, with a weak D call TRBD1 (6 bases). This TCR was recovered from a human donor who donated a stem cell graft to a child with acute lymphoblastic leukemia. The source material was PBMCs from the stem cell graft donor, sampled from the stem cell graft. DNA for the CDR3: TGTGCCAGCACCAACCAACAGGGCCTTTCCTACAATGAGCAGTTCTTC. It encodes CASTNQQGLSYNEQFF.